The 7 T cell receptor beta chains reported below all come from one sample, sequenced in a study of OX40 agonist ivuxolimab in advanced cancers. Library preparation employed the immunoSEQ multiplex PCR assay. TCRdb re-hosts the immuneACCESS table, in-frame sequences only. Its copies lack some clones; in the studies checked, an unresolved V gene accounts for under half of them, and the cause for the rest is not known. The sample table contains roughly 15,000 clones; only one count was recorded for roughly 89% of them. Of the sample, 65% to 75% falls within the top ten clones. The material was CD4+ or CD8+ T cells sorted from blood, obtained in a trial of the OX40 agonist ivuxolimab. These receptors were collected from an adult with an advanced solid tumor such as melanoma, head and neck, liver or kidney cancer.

The CDR3 is CASSLGNSYEQYF. The DNA of the CDR3 is TGTGCCAGCAGCTTAGGGAACTCCTACGAGCAGTACTTC. The rearrangement links TRBV7-8 to TRBJ2-7; the D is unclear. Germline V CDR1 and CDR2: SGHVS, FQNEAQ. The V gene lost 1 base and the J gene lost 0 bases, with 4 bases spanning the gap. CDR3 size: 13 residues.

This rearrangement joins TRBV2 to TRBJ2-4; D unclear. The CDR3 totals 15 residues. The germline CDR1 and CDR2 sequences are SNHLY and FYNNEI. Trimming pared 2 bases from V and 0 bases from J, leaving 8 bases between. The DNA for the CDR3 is TGTGCCAGCAGTGAATCGCAGATAGCCAAAAACATTCAGTACTTC. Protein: CASSESQIAKNIQYF.

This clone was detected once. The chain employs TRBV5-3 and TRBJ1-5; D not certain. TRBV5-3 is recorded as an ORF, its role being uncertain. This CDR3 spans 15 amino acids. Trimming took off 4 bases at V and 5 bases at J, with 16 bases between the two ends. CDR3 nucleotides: TGTGCCAGAAGCCCCCTGGAAATGGAGGATCAGCCCCAGCATTTT. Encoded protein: CARSPLEMEDQPQHF.

CDR3 bases: TGCGCCAGCAGCTTCAGGTTGGGGCAGCCCCAGCATTTT. Translation: CASSFRLGQPQHF. The rearrangement joins TRBV5-1 to TRBJ1-5; D gene unclear. Trimming left V 2 bases short and J 7 bases short, with 10 bases between. The CDR3 is 13 amino acids. Germline CDR1 SGHRS, CDR2 YFSETQ. Filled out from reference TRBV5-1 and TRBJ1-5, the complete variable domain reads KAGVTQTPRYLIKTRGQQVTLSCSPISGHRSVSWYQQTPGQGLQFLFEYFSETQRNKGNFPGRFSGRQFSNSRSEMNVSTLELGDSALYLCASSFRLGQPQHFGDGTRLSIL.

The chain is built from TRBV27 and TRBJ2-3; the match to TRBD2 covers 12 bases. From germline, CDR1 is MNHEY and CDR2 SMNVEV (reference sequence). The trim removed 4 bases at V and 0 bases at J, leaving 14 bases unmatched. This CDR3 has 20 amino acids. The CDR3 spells CASSSDKPSGGATSTDTQYF. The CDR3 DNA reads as TGTGCCAGCAGTTCCGATAAACCTAGCGGGGGGGCGACTAGCACAGATACGCAGTATTTT.

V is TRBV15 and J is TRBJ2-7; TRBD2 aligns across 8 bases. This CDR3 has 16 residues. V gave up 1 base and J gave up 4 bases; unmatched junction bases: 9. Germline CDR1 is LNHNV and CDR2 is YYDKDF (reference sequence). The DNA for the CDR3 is TGTGCCACCAGCAGAGTCCCGACTAGCGAATCTTACGAGCAGTACTTC. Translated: CATSRVPTSESYEQYF.

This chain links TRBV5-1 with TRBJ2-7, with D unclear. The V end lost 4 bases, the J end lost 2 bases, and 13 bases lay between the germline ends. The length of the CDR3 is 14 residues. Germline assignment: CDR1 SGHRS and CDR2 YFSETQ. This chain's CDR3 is CASSRSKNAYEQYF. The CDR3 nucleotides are TGCGCCAGCAGCAGAAGTAAGAACGCCTACGAGCAGTACTTC.